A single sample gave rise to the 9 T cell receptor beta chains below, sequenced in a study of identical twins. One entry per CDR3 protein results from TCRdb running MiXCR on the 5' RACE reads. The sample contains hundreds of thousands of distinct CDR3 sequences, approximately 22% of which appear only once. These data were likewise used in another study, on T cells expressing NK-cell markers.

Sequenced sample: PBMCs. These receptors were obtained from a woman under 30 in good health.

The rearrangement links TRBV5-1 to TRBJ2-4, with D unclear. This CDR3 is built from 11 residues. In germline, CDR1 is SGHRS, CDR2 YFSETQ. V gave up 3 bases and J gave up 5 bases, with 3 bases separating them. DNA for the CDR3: TGCGCCAGCAGCTCCCAAAACATTCAGTACTTC. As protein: CASSSQNIQYF.

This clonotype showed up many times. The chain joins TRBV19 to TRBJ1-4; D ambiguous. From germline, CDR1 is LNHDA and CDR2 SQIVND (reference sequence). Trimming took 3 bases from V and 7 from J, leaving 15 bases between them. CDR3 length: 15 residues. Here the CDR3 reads CASSISKGLGEKLFF. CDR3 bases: TGTGCCAGTAGTATCAGTAAGGGATTGGGTGAAAAACTGTTTTTT.

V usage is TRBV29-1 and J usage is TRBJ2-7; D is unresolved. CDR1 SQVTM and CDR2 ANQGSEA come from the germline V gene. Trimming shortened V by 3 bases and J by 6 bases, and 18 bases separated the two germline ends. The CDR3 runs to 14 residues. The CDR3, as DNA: TGCAGCGTTGACGTATTGAGAACGCTCGTCGAGCAGTACTTC. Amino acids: CSVDVLRTLVEQYF.

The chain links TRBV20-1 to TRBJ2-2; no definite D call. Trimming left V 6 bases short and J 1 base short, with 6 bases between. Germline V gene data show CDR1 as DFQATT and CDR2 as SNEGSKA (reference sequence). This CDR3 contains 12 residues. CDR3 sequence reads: CSAQQNTGELFF. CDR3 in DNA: TGCAGTGCCCAACAGAACACCGGGGAGCTGTTTTTT.

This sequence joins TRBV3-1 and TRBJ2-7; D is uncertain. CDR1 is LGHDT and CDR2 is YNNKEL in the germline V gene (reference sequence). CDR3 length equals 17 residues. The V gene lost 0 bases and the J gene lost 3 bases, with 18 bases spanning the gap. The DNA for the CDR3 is TGTGCCAGCAGCCAAGATTCGGTGGCCAGGTTCGACTACGAGCAGTACTTC. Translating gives CASSQDSVARFDYEQYF.

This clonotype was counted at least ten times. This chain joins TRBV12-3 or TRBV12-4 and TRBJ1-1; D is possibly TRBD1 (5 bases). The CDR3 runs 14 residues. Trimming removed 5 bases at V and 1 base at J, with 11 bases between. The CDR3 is CASSPRGENTEAFF. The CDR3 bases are TGTGCCAGCAGTCCCCGGGGGGAGAACACTGAAGCTTTCTTT.

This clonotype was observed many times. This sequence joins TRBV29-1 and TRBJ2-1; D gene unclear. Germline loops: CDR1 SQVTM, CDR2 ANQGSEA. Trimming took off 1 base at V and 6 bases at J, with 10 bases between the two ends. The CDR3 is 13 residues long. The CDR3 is CSVEGATINEQFF. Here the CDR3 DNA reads TGCAGCGTTGAAGGGGCCACCATCAATGAGCAGTTCTTC.

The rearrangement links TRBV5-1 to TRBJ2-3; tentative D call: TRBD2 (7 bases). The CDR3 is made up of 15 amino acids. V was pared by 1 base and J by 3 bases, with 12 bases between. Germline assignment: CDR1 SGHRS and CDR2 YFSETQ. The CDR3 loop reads CASSLWGGRTDTQYF. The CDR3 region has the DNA TGCGCCAGCAGCTTGTGGGGGGGCAGGACAGATACGCAGTATTTT.

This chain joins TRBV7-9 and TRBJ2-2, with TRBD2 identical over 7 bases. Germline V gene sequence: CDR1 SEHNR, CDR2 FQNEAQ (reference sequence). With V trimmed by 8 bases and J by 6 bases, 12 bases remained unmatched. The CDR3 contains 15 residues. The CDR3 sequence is CASLGGGGMAGELFF. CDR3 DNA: TGTGCCAGCCTAGGCGGCGGGGGTATGGCCGGGGAGCTGTTTTTT.